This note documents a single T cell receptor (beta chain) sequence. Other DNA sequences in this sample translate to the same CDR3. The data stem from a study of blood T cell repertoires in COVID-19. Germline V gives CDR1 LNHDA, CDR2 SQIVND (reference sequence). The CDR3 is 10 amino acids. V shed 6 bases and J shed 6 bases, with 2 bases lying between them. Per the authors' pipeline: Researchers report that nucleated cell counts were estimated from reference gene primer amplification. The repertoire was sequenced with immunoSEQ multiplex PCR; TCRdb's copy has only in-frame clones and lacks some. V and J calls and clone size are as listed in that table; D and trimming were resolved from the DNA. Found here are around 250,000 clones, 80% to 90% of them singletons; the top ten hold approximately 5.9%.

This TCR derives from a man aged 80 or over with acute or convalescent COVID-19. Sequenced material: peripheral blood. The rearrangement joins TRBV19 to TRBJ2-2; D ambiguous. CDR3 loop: CASSAGELFF. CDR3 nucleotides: TGTGCCAGTAGCGCCGGGGAGCTGTTTTTT. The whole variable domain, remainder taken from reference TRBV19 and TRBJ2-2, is DGGITQSPKYLFRKEGQNVTLSCEQNLNHDAMYWYRQDPGQGLRLIYYSQIVNDFQKGDIAEGYSVSREKKESFPLTVTSAQKNPTAFYLCASSAGELFFGEGSRLTVL.